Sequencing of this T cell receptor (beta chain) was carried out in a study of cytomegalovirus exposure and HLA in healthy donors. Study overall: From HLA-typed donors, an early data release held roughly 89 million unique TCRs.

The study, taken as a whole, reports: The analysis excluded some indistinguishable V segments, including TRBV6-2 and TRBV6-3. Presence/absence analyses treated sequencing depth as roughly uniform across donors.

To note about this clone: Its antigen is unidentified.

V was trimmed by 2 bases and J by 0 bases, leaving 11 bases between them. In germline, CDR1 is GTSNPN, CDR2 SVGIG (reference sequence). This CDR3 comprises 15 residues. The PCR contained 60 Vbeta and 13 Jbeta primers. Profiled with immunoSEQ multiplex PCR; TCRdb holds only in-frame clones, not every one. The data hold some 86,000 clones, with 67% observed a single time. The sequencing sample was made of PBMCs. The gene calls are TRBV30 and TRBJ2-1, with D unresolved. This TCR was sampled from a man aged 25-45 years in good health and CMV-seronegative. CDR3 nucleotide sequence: TGTGCCTGGAGTCCCCCTCCGAGCTCCTACAATGAGCAGTTCTTC. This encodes CAWSPPPSSYNEQFF. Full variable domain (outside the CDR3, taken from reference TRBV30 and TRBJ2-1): SQTIHQWPATLVQPVGSPLSLECTVEGTSNPNLYWYRQAAGRGLQLLFYSVGIGQISSEVPQNLSASRPQDRQFILSSKKLLLSDSGFYLCAWSPPPSSYNEQFFGPGTRLTVL.